This record covers a single TCR beta chain. Libraries were prepared by immunoSEQ multiplex PCR; TCRdb keeps only in-frame clonotypes and omits some of them. The sample yields some 200,000 clones, approximately 89% seen once. This sample stems from a study of blood T cell repertoires in COVID-19. CDR3 length: 11 residues. V was trimmed by 8 bases and J by 12 bases, leaving 14 bases between them. The V gene is TRBV12-3 or TRBV12-4, the J gene TRBJ2-1; maybe TRBD2 (7 bases). The receptor was derived from a middle-aged man with active or convalescent COVID-19. Sequencing used peripheral blood. CDR3 nucleotides: TGTGCCAGCCGGGGGGCGTCTGGGCAGTTCTTC. Amino acids: CASRGASGQFF.